The sample holds many counts of the clone carrying this TCR beta chain. CMV status came from CD4+ T cell IFNgamma after overnight CMV lysate stimulation of fresh PBMCs. Four subsets defined by CD45RA and CD27 were sorted after CD3, CD4, CD8 and live/dead staining. The CDR3 has 14 amino acids. V gave up 8 bases and J gave up 0 bases, with 13 bases separating them. These data are taken from a study of naive and memory T cell subsets. Both TRBC1 and TRBC2 were covered by a beta constant-region primer of two equimolar oligonucleotides. The ligated cDNA underwent four PCR rounds using SP2 and nested alpha and beta constant-region primers. An oligonucleotide with the SP2 primer and a 12-nucleotide UMI was ligated to the cDNA 3' end. From the UMI-ligation and nested PCR reads, TCRdb called clonotypes with MiXCR, one entry per CDR3 protein. Altogether some 16,000 distinct CDR3 sequences are present, roughly 8.7% being singletons, with the ten largest covering 20% to 25%.

The V and J genes are TRBV12-3 or TRBV12-4 and TRBJ1-1, with D hard to call. This TCR came from a human donor in good health. The sequencing sample was made of central memory CD8+ T cells from blood. CDR3 protein: CASGIGPMNTEAFF. In DNA form, the CDR3 reads TGTGCCAGCGGGATAGGGCCTATGAACACTGAAGCTTTCTTT.